The present TCR beta chain was sequenced within a study of cytomegalovirus exposure and HLA in healthy donors (dated by TCRdb to about 2017). In the study overall: According to a later analysis, one platform produced both the roughly 120 validation repertoires and the approximately 660 repertoires of the first cohort. The aim of the study was to test whether cataloging public T cell receptors could identify signatures of past pathogen exposure. To predict cytomegalovirus infection status, the study combined high-throughput TCR immunosequencing, statistical association of individual TCRs with disease status, and machine learning. Along with the roughly 610-subject first cohort, a separate validation cohort of some 130 different subjects was used.

At the junction V is shortened by 5 bases and J by 0 bases, with 8 bases in between. The germline V gene (reference sequence) supplies CDR1 LNHDA and CDR2 SQIVND. Spanning cysteine to phenylalanine, the CDR3 consists of 14 amino acids. The entry retains the CDR3 DNA only, 42 bases that are in frame from base 1. Donors formed part of the validation cohort, which comprised 120 subjects and was distinct from the first cohort of 550 to 850 subjects. Results and caveats for the whole study, not just this receptor: Three of the identified cytomegalovirus-associated TCR beta chains were confirmed in vitro to be specific for cytomegalovirus antigens. It was suggested by the authors that the approach could potentially be generalized to other disease states and immunological phenotypes. A total of 164 TCR beta chains were listed by the study as associated with cytomegalovirus. Subsequent analysis determined that TCRs grouped into clusters in the first cohort also showed a tendency toward co-occurrence across the roughly 120 validation repertoires, and 94% of cluster scores exceeded 0. A later analysis had no HLA typing for the validation cohort, so co-occurrence there was scored across all 130 or so repertoires. Cytomegalovirus status was reported to be diagnosed by the classifier with high specificity and sensitivity in both the original and validation cohorts. Most TCR sequences were observed very rarely across donors, whereas some public TCRs were present in many individuals.

On this clone itself: The specificity of this receptor is unknown. No base quality values were provided; no much bigger clone lies one nucleotide off.

Library creation used the immunoSEQ multiplex PCR assay. The authors processed their data as follows. A statistical classification framework was built to diagnose cytomegalovirus status from the catalog of TCR beta chain sequences. Sourced from immuneACCESS, this table was stored by TCRdb with only in-frame sequences that have V and J called. A share of the clones is absent; for the studies checked, an unresolved V gene accounts for under half, and the remainder has no known explanation. The V and J calls and clone size come from that table; D and trimming were worked out from the DNA. The sample table holds 80,000 to 95,000 clones, of which around 93% were seen once. About 1.1% of the sample goes to the ten largest clones.

The TCR originated in a woman under 40 in good health and CMV-seropositive. Here the chain combines TRBV19 and TRBJ1-3; the D gene cannot be resolved reliably. Material: PBMCs. The CDR3 amino acid sequence is: CASSSQISGNTIYF. The DNA sequence follows: TGTGCCAGTAGTTCCCAGATCTCTGGAAACACCATATATTTT. Supplemented by the reference TRBV19 and TRBJ1-3 proteins around the CDR3, the complete variable domain is DGGITQSPKYLFRKEGQNVTLSCEQNLNHDAMYWYRQDPGQGLRLIYYSQIVNDFQKGDIAEGYSVSREKKESFPLTVTSAQKNPTAFYLCASSSQISGNTIYFGEGSWLTVV.